This paragraph covers one T cell receptor beta chain sequence. The data were obtained in a study of control samples from healthy donors and cancer patients. This CDR3 comprises 14 residues. Deletions cut 2 bases from V and 7 bases from J, with 10 bases between. Germline CDR1 SGHRS, CDR2 YFSETQ. Method: immunoSEQ multiplex PCR; TCRdb's copy keeps in-frame clones and lacks some. The sample lists about 170,000 clones, 90% to 95% occurring once. Sequencing was done on a sample of blood. V and J are TRBV5-1 and TRBJ1-6, with D hard to call. The sequence was obtained from a young woman in good health. The CDR3 here is CASSFREANSPLHF. CDR3 bases: TGCGCCAGCAGCTTCCGGGAAGCCAATTCACCCCTCCACTTT.